This TCR beta chain was observed in a study of blood T cell repertoires in COVID-19. In the study overall: Both acute and convalescent COVID-19 samples were obtained from the United States, Italy and Spain.

The length of the CDR3 is 16 residues. Per the germline V gene, CDR1 is GTSNPN and CDR2 is SVGIG (reference sequence). V dropped 4 bases and J dropped 2 bases, with 20 bases sitting between them. Only in-frame clones appear in the TCRdb table, and some are missing; sequencing was by immunoSEQ multiplex PCR. The sample shows some 140,000 clones, 75% to 90% of them seen only once. The sample holds a few counts of this clone. The chain couples TRBV30 to TRBJ1-2; maybe TRBD1 (6 bases). Specimen: peripheral blood. This sequence was found in a man in his forties or fifties with active or convalescent COVID-19. CDR3 bases: TGTGCCTGGAATCCTCCAGGGGAGGGGCGCAACTATGGCTACACCTTC. Amino acids: CAWNPPGEGRNYGYTF.